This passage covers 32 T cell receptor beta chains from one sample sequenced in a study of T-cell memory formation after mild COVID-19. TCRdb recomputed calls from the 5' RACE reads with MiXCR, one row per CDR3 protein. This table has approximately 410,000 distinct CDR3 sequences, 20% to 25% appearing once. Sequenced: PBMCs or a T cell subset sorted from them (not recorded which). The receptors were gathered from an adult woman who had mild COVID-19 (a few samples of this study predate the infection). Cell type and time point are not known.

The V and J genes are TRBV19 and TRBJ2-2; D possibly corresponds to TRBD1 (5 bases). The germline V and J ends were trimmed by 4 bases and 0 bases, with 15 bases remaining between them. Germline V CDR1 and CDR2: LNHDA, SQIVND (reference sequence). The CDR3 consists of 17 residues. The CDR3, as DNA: TGTGCCAGTAGTACCATTAACAGGATCGCGAACACCGGGGAGCTGTTTTTT. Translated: CASSTINRIANTGELFF.

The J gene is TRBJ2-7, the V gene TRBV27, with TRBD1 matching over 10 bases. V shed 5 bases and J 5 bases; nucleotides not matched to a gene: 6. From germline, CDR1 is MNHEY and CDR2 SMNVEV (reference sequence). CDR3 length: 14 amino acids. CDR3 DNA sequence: TGTGCCAGCAGTCCCCGGACAGGGGGGAACGAGCAGTACTTC. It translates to CASSPRTGGNEQYF.

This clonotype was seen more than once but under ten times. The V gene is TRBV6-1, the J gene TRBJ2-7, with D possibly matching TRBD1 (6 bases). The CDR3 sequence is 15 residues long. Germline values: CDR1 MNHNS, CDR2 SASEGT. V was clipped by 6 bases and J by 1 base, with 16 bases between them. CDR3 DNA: TGTGCCAGCAGAAAGGGTACAGGGAATTCCTACGAGCAGTACTTC. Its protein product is CASRKGTGNSYEQYF.

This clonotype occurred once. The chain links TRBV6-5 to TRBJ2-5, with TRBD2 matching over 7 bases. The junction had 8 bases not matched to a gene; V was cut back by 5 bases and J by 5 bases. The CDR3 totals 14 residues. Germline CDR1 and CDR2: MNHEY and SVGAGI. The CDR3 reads CASSPPGLRETQYF. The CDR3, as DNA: TGTGCCAGCAGTCCTCCGGGACTAAGGGAGACCCAGTACTTC.

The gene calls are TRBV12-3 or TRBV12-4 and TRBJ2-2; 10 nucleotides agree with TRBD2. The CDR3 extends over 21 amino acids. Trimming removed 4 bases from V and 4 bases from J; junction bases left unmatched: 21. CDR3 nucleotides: TGTGCCAGCAGTTACCCCGACAGGGCGAAACTAGCGGGACGTGGCACCGGGGAGCTGTTTTTT. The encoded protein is CASSYPDRAKLAGRGTGELFF.

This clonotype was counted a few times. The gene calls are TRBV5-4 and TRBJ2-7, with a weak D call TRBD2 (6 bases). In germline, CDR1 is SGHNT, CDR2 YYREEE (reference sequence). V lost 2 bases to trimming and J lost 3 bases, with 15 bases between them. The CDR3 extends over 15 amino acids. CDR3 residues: CASSFPSAGLYEQYF. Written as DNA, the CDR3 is TGTGCCAGCAGCTTTCCTAGCGCGGGGCTCTACGAGCAGTACTTC.

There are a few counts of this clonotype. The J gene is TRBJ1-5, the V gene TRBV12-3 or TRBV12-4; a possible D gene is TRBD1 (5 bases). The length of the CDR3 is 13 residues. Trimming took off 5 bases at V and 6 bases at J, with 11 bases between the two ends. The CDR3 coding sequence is TGTGCCAGCAGTCTTCTCCAGGGTCAGCCCCAGCATTTT. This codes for CASSLLQGQPQHF.

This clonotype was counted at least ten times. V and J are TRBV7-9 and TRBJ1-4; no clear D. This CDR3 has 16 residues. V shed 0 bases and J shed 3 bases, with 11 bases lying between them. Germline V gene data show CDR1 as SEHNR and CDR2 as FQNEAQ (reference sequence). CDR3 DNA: TGTGCCAGCAGCTTAGCGATGAGAGGGTCTAATGAAAAACTGTTTTTT. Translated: CASSLAMRGSNEKLFF.

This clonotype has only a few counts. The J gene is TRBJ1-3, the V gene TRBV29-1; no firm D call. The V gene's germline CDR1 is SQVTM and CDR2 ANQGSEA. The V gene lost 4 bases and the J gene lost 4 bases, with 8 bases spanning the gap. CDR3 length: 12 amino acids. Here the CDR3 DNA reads TGCAGCGTTGTTCAGAGCGGAAACACCATATATTTT. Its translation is CSVVQSGNTIYF.

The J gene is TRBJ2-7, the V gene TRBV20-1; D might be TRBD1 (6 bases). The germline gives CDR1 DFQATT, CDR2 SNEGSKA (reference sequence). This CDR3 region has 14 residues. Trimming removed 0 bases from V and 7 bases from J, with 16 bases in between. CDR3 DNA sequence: TGCAGTGCTAGAGACCAAAGGGACAAAGTGGAGCAGTACTTC. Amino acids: CSARDQRDKVEQYF.

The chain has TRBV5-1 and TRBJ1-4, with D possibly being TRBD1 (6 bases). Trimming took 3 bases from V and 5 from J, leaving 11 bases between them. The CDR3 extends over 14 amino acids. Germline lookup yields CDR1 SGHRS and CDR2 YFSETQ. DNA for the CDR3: TGCGCCAGCAGCTGGACAGTCACAAATGAAAAACTGTTTTTT. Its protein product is CASSWTVTNEKLFF.

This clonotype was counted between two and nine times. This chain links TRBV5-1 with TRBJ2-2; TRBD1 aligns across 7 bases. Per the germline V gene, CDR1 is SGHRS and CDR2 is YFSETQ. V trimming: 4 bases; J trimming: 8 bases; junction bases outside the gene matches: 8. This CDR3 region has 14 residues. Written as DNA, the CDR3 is TGCGCCAGCAGCAGGGGACAGCCTGCTGGGGAGCTGTTTTTT. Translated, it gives CASSRGQPAGELFF.

The CDR3 DNA reads as TGTGCCAGCAGGAGGGACCGGAGCTCTGGAAACACCATATATTTT. It yields the protein CASRRDRSSGNTIYF. This chain uses TRBV2 with TRBJ1-3; tentatively, D is TRBD1 (5 bases). Trimming left V 6 bases short and J 0 bases short, with 12 bases between. CDR1 is SNHLY, CDR2 FYNNEI, per germline. The CDR3 is 15 amino acids.

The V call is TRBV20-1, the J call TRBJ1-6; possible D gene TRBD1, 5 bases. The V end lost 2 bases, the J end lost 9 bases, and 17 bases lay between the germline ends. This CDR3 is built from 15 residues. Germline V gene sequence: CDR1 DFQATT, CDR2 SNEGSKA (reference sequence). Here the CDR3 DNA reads TGCAGTGCTAGACGGGGCCTGGGAGGGACTTCACCCCTCCACTTT. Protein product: CSARRGLGGTSPLHF.

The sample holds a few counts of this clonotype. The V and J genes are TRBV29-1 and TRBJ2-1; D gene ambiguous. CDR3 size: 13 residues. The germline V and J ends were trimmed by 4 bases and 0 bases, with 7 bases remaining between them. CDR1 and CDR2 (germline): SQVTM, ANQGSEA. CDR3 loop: CSVGGSSYNEQFF. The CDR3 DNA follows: TGCAGCGTTGGGGGATCCTCCTACAATGAGCAGTTCTTC.

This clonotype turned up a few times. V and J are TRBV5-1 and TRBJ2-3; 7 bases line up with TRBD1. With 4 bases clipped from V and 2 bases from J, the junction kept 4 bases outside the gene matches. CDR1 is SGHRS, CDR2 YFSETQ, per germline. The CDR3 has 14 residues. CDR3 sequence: CASSKGQTTDTQYF. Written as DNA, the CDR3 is TGCGCCAGCAGCAAGGGACAGACCACAGATACGCAGTATTTT.

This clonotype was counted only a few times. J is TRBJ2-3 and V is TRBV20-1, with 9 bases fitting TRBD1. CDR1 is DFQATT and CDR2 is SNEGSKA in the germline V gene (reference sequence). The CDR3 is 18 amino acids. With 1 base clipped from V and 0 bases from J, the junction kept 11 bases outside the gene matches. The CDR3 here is CSARGLRDRATSTDTQYF. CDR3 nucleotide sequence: TGCAGTGCTAGAGGGTTGCGGGACAGGGCTACTAGCACAGATACGCAGTATTTT.

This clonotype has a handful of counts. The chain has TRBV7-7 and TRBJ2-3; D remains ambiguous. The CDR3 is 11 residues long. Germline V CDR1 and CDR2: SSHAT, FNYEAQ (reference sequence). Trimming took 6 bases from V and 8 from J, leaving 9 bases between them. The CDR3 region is CASRSLSTQYF. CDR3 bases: TGTGCCAGCAGAAGCCTTAGTACGCAGTATTTT.

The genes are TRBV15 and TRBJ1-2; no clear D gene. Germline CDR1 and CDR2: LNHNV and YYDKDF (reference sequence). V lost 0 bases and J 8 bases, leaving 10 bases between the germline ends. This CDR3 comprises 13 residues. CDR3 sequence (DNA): TGTGCCACCAGCAGAGATCTGCCACAAGGCTACACCTTC. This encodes CATSRDLPQGYTF.

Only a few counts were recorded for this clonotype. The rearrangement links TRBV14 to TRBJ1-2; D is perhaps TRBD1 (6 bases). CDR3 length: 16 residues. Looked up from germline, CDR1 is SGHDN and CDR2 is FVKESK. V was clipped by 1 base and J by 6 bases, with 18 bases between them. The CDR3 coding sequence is TGTGCCAGCAGCCAAGGAAGCATACAGGGCTGGGATGGCTACACCTTC. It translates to CASSQGSIQGWDGYTF.

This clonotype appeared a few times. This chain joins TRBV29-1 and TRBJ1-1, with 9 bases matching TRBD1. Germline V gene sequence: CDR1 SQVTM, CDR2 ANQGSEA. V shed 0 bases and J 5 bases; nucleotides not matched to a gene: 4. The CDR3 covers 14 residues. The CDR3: CSVEERDRETEAFF. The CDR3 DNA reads TGCAGCGTTGAAGAGAGGGACAGGGAGACTGAAGCTTTCTTT.

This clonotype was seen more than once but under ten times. CDR3 nucleotide sequence: TGTGCTAGTGGTCCGGGACCCGGGGCCATTACCTTC. It codes for CASGPGPGAITF. The chain has TRBV12-5 and TRBJ1-2; D perhaps matches TRBD1 (5 bases). Germline assignment: CDR1 LGHNT and CDR2 FRNRAP. CDR3 length: 12 residues. V dropped 5 bases and J dropped 14 bases, with 18 bases sitting between them.

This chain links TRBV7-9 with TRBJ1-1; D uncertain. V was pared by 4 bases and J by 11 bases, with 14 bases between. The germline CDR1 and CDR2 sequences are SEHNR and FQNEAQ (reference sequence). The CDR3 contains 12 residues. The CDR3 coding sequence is TGTGCCAGCAGCTCAGGTGGTGGCCTCGCTTTCTTT. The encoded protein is CASSSGGGLAFF. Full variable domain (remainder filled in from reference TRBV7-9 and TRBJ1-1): DTGVSQNPRHKITKRGQNVTFRCDPISEHNRLYWYRQTLGQGPEFLTYFQNEAQLEKSRLLSDRFSAERPKGSFSTLEIQRTEQGDSAMYLCASSSGGGLAFFGQGTRLTVV.

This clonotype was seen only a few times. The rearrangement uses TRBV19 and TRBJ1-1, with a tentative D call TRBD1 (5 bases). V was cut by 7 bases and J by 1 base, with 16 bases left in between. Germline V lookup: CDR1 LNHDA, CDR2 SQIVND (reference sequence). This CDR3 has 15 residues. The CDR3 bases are TGTGCCAGTACGCACTCGGGACGGAGGAACACTGAAGCTTTCTTT. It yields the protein CASTHSGRRNTEAFF.

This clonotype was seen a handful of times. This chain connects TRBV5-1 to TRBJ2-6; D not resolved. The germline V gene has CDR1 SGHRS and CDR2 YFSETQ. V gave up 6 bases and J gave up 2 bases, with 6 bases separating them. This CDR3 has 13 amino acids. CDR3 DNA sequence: TGCGCCAGCATGGGCCCTGGGGCCAACGTCCTGACTTTC. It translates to CASMGPGANVLTF.

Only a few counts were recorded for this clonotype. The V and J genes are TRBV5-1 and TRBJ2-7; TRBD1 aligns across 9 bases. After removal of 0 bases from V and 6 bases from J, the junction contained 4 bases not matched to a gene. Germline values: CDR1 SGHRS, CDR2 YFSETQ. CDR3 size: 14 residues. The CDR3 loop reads CASSLVGQGTEQYF. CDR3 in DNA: TGCGCCAGCAGCTTGGTGGGACAGGGCACCGAGCAGTACTTC.

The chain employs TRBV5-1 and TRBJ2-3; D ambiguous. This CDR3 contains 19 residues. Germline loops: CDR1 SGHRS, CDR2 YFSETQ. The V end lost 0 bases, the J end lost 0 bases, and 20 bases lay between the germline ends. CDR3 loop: CASSLGDSPFSQSTDTQYF. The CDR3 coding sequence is TGCGCCAGCAGCTTGGGTGACTCCCCCTTCTCACAAAGCACAGATACGCAGTATTTT.

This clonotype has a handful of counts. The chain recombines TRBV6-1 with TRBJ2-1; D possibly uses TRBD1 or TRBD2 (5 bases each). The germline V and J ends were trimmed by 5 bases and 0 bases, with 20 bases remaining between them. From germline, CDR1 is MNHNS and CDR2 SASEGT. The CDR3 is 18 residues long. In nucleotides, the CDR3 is TGTGCCAGCAGTAGAACAGCTCCCGGGGCTAGCTCCTACAATGAGCAGTTCTTC. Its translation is CASSRTAPGASSYNEQFF.

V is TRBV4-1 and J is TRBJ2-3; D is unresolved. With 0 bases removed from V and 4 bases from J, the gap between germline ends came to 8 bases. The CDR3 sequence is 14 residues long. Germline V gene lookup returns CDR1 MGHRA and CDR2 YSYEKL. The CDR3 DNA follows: TGCGCCAGCAGCCAAGATAGAAGCGCAGATACGCAGTATTTT. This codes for CASSQDRSADTQYF.

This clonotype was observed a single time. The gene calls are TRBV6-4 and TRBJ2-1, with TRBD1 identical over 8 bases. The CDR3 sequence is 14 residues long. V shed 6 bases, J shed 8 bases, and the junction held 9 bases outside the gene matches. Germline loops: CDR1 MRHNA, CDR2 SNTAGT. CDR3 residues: CASRGQVWYDEQFF. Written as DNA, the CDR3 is TGTGCCAGCAGGGGACAGGTCTGGTACGATGAGCAGTTCTTC.

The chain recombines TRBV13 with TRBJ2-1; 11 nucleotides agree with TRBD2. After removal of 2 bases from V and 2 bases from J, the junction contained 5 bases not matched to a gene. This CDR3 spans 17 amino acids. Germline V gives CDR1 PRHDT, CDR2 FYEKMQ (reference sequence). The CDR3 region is CASSLSTSGRTYNEQFF. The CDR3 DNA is TGTGCCAGCAGCTTAAGTACTAGCGGGAGAACCTACAATGAGCAGTTCTTC.

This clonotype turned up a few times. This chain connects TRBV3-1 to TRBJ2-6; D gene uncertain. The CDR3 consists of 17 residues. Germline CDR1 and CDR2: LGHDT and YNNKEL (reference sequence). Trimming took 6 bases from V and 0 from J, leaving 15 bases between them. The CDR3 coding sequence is TGTGCCAGCAGTCTCACCCCGGACCTCTCTGGGGCCAACGTCCTGACTTTC. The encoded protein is CASSLTPDLSGANVLTF.